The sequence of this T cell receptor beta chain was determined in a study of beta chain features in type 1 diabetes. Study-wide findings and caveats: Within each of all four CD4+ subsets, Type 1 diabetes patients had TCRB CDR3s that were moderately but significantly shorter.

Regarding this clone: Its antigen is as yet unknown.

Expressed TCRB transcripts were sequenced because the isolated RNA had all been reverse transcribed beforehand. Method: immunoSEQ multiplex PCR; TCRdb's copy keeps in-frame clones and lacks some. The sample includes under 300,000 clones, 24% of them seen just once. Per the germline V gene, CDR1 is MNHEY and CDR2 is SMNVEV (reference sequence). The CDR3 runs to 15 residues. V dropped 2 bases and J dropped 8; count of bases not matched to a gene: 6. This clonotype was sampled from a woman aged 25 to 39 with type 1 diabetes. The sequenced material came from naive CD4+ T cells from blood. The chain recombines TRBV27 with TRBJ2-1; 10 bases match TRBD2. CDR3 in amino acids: CASSLNLAGVDEQFF. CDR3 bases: TGTGCCAGCAGTTTAAACCTAGCGGGAGTTGATGAGCAGTTCTTC.